One sample yielded the 5 T cell receptor beta chains listed below, sequenced in a study of T cell responses to AZD1222 COVID-19 vaccine. Profiled with immunoSEQ multiplex PCR; TCRdb holds only in-frame clones, not every one. The sample carries 95,000 to 100,000 clones, 70% to 85% recorded once. The source material was peripheral blood, sampled 28 days after the second AZD1222 dose. The receptors were gathered from an adult who received the AZD1222 COVID-19 vaccine.

The rearrangement joins TRBV5-1 to TRBJ1-2; a weak D match, TRBD1 (5 bases). Trimming removed 0 bases from V and 6 bases from J, with 12 bases in between. The CDR3 covers 14 residues. Germline values: CDR1 SGHRS, CDR2 YFSETQ. The CDR3 nucleotides read TGCGCCAGCAGCTTGGCCGGAGGGGAGGATGGCTACACCTTC. Its translation is CASSLAGGEDGYTF.

The CDR3 spells CASSNRMNTEAFF. Here the CDR3 DNA reads TGTGCCAGCAGTAATAGGATGAACACTGAAGCTTTCTTT. This chain links TRBV6-5 with TRBJ1-1; the D is unclear. CDR3 length equals 13 residues. Germline CDR1 MNHEY, CDR2 SVGAGI. V lost 5 bases to trimming and J lost 0 bases, with 7 bases between them.

Here the CDR3 reads CASSQEPGDYGYTF. CDR3 coding DNA: TGCGCCAGCAGCCAGGAGCCGGGAGATTATGGCTACACCTTC. V and J are TRBV4-1 and TRBJ1-2; no firm D call. CDR1 is MGHRA, CDR2 YSYEKL, per germline. Trimming took 3 bases from V and 5 from J, leaving 13 bases between them. The CDR3 sequence is 14 residues long.

About this clone: The same CDR3 also results from other DNA sequences found in this sample. The CDR3 sequence: CASSSGLADSYNEQFF. The DNA of the CDR3 is TGCGCCAGCAGCTCTGGACTAGCCGATTCCTACAATGAGCAGTTCTTC. The chain joins TRBV5-1 to TRBJ2-1; 8 bases are shared with TRBD2. Per germline, CDR1 SGHRS and CDR2 YFSETQ. The CDR3 has 16 amino acids. V trimming: 3 bases; J trimming: 1 base; junction bases outside the gene matches: 6.

The chain couples TRBV6-5 to TRBJ1-5; unclear D gene. Germline V gene lookup returns CDR1 MNHEY and CDR2 SVGAGI. The ends were cut back, 5 bases at V and 9 bases at J, with 20 bases in the middle. This CDR3 is 15 amino acids long. The CDR3 loop reads CASSTQPGHPVPQHF. Written as DNA, the CDR3 is TGTGCCAGCAGTACCCAGCCAGGCCATCCTGTGCCCCAGCATTTT.